This T cell receptor beta chain is drawn from a study of shared clonotypes between healthy human individuals (TCRdb year 2020). For the study in its entirety: The cohort included three men and two women between 18 and 49 years of age. Leukapheresis yielded between about 0.9 and 10 billion PBMCs per donor. Libraries were prepared and TCR repertoires were sequenced by different laboratories using diverse techniques, in order to increase sequencing depth and limit assay-specific biases. For each donor, CD4 naive and CD4 memory were each run on three plates, CD8 naive on two plates, and CD8 memory on one plate. To estimate repertoire size and how much clonotypes are shared between individuals, the study performed deep sequencing of blood TCR repertoires from roughly five healthy adults.

CD8 naive samples were obtained by positive selection for CCR7 among CD45RO-negative cells, yielding a CD45RA+CCR7+ population from which TemRA cells were excluded. The donors were healthy, HIV-negative adults who had no recently reported acute infections or vaccinations. Every donor was a Caucasian adult living in Nashville, Tennessee, USA. Blood was obtained by leukapheresis, after which PBMCs were separated by Ficoll-Histopaque density gradient centrifugation and cryopreserved in liquid nitrogen vapor phase. Analytical flow cytometry was used to check the purity and quantity of each magnetically sorted T cell population. Genomic DNA was isolated from every sorted fraction and measured by UV absorbance on a Nanodrop 2000c. Concerning this clone: It lacks a known antigen. Per-nucleotide qualities are absent, and no much larger clonotype sits a single base away.

V drops 5 bases and J drops 5 bases, leaving 13 bases in between. Looking up the germline V gene (reference sequence) yields CDR1 MNHEY and CDR2 SMNVEV. There are 13 amino acids in the CDR3, from cysteine to phenylalanine inclusive. Of the read, only the CDR3 DNA is kept; its 39 bases are in frame from base 1. Study-wide findings and limitations: Incomplete sequencing was indicated by rarefaction of sorted-subset datasets, despite the large sequencing depth. Across a handful of donors, around 5% of naive CD4, roughly 3.4% of naive CD8, around 2.5% of memory CD4, and 0.4% of memory CD8 clonotypes were shared. Based on pairwise subsampling, the degree of clonotype sharing among donors was expected to be affected by sequencing depth. The small number of donors limited the genetic and exposure-history diversity represented. Compared with non-shared clonotypes, the clonotypes found in all four sorted-subset donors had higher generation probabilities. Sampling was restricted to blood, and TCR repertoires in tissue are likely to differ from TCR repertoires in blood. Naive subsets generally had larger estimated clonotype richness than memory subsets did.

TCR CDR3 regions were amplified from genomic DNA by multiplex PCR using the deep immunoSEQ assay. For each cell subset, the extracted genomic DNA was distributed evenly across all wells of several immunoSEQ 96-well plates, and each plate served as one replicate. For sorted subsets, around 200 ng genomic DNA, equal to tens of thousands of T cell genomes, was loaded into each replicate PCR. The purified libraries were quantified using a Qubit 3.0 fluorometer, sized with a Bioanalyzer 2100, and then quantified again using the KAPA Library Quantification kit. Every immunoSEQ 96-well plate was sequenced on a separate single-read 150-cycle Illumina NextSeq 550 flow cell. The study's own analysis went as follows. Because only junctional sequences without quality scores were contained in the immunoSEQ output, filtering matching that applied to full-length reads could not be performed. To assign V/J genes and CDR3, sequences were annotated against IMGT germline references using PyIR, a Python wrapper for IgBLAST v1.9. Reads with weak V/J assignments (E-value above 1e-6), missing CDR3, stop codons, out-of-frame junctions, or ambiguous translated residues were removed. V3J clonotypes were defined by identical inferred V gene, J gene, and CDR3 amino acid sequence. To compute the percentage overlap between repertoires, the number of shared unique clonotypes was divided by the size of the smaller repertoire. Three approaches were used to assess repertoire richness: RTK rarefaction, the Chao1 estimator, and Recon v2.1 estimates of unobserved clonotypes. Generation probabilities for all TCRbeta clonotypes obtained by the gDNA method from several donors were computed using OLGA. Imported from immuneACCESS, the table was reduced by TCRdb to in-frame sequences with V and J called. These copies leave out some clones; in studies compared against another copy, an unresolved V gene accounts for under half, and the cause of the remainder is not known. The DNA was the basis for D and trimming; V, J and clone size are from that table. The sample table holds about 2.1 million clones, of which around 95% were seen once. The ten largest clonotypes hold roughly 1.7% of the sample.

The receptor comes from a man between 18 and 29 years old in good health. Some clones in this sample may be carry-over from other donors' samples. Here the chain combines TRBV27 and TRBJ2-7; a weak D assignment points to TRBD1 (5 bases agree). Sequencing was done on a sample of naive CD8+ T cells from PBMCs. This specimen's cell subset or site label, per the study, means: CD45RA+CCR7+. The sequenced DNA is TGTGCCAGCAGTGTGGCAGGGCTTAACGAGCAGTACTTC. Its translation reads: CASSVAGLNEQYF.